Below, one T cell receptor (beta chain) is given with its context. The target of this receptor is not known. No base qualities exist here, and no much larger clone lies one base off it. Donors were a few dozen systemically healthy Caucasian individuals from Russia aged 6 to 90 years. Each donor gave about 9.2 milliliters of peripheral blood, drawn into EDTA-treated Vacutainer tubes. Ficoll-Paque density-gradient centrifugation was used to isolate PBMCs, with at least 7 million per sample. Trizol reagent was used to extract total RNA from the PBMCs, yielding at least 5.5 micrograms per sample. The percentages of naive CD45RAhigh/CD27high T cells were determined by flow cytometry on a PBMC aliquot from every donor. The record originates from a study of blood T cells in healthy people across ages (dated by TCRdb to the mid-2010s). Turning to the overall study: In model experiments, template switching captured about one uniquely barcoded TCR beta cDNA molecule for every two T cells. Using the same blood draw, the study looked at two additional independent replicas of 1 million unique cDNA reads for two donors, one aged 18 to 30 and the other aged 80 or older. The study measured age-related changes in TCR beta repertoire diversity using deep sequencing normalized with unique cDNA molecular identifiers. The donors were split into four age groups: young (average 16 years), middle-aged (about 40), aged (more than 60) and long-lived (under 90). Findings and caveats that apply to the study as a whole: A strong correlation was found between observed TCR beta diversity and the percentage of naive T cells measured by flow cytometry. Because profiling used bulk unsorted PBMCs, naive and antigen-experienced compartments could not be compared conclusively. Estimates of total diversity based on one million sequenced T cells were considered lower bounds and underestimates. The long-lived group showed more naive CD4+ T cells, fewer expanded clones and increased TCR diversity than the aged group, suggesting age selection. Donor CMV infection status was unknown, potentially confounding age-related changes in expanded clonotypes. Observed TCR beta diversity per million T cells fell roughly linearly with age, and a significant reduction was already apparent by age around 40.

From the cysteine up to the phenylalanine, the CDR3 has a length of 13 residues. Just the 39-base CDR3 DNA is kept, in frame starting at base 1. Taken from the germline V gene, the CDR1 and CDR2 loops are ENHRY and SYGVKD. V is shortened by 2 bases, J by 2 bases, and the region joining them spans 6 bases. The library was made by 5' RACE. TCRdb shows the sequencer as Illumina HiSeq 2500. A second PCR of about 7 to 12 cycles was performed with a sample-barcoded 5' primer and a J-beta primer mix. Each TCR beta cDNA molecule received a unique molecular identifier from a template-switch 5' adaptor carrying 12 random nucleotides. Each sample yielded at least 2.5 million CDR3-containing paired-end reads. First-strand cDNA was synthesized from all RNA with the Mint cDNA synthesis kit, primed by a TRBC-specific oligonucleotide. Following uracil-DNA glycosylase treatment, all cDNA underwent a first 18-cycle PCR with the universal primers M1SS and BC2_uni_R. As for how the authors treated the data: Each sample was normalized by randomly selecting 1 million high-quality reads, each carrying a distinct molecular identifier. Reads sharing molecular identifiers were discarded rather than binned into consensus sequences. MiTCR, with a Q25 quality threshold and the strictest error-elimination algorithm, was used for CDR3 identification, clonotype clustering and error correction. A nonparametric unseen species model with Euler transformation was used to estimate lower-bound total TCR beta diversity. The public reads were run again by TCRdb, first through fastp at Q25 and then through MiXCR, and only productive beta chains were kept. Under each unique CDR3 protein, matching rows form one entry showing the most common genes and DNA. V and J calls and clone size were set by TCRdb, not the authors. Across this sample there are over 500,000 distinct CDR3 sequences, with around a quarter seen only once. The top ten constitute 3% to 4.5% of the sample.

These records were also assigned to another study, of T cells of mothers and their children. As described in the second report: Nine systemically healthy Caucasian individuals, comprising three mothers and their six children, were included as donors. cDNA synthesis consumed the entire amount of extracted RNA, loaded at about 1.5 ug RNA in each 15 ul reaction. In the second PCR, the M1S primer added sample barcodes and 2-4 random nucleotides. Over 8.5 million TCR beta CDR3 reads were obtained for each mother, and around 3 million reads were obtained for each child. In both related and unrelated pairs, thymic selection shapes the output of TCR recombination in a similar way, with inherited differences having only a minor effect. Normalized repertoire overlap in related mother-child pairs was always slightly higher than in unrelated mother-child pairs, but the difference was never significant. With a sensitivity of approximately 100 clones per million clonotypes, no persistent microchimeric T cell clones were detected. To look for features that set related mother-child pairs apart from unrelated individuals, the researchers ran deep NGS to compare the TCR beta repertoires of mothers and children. The mean age was roughly 36 +/- 4 years for the mothers and approximately 11 +/- 4 years for the children. Libraries were sequenced on Illumina HiSeq 2000 with 100+100 nt paired-end reads after adapter ligation with NEBNext reagents. To prevent cross-contamination, the mother and child libraries were prepared a month apart and were sequenced in separate runs. Each donor had between about 450,000 and 2,300,000 distinct TCR beta clonotypes identified. Naive TCR beta clonotypes were estimated from low-frequency clonotypes matched to each donor's FACS-determined naive share, without sorting.

The TCR was taken from a boy aged 2 to 10 in good health. Sequences were obtained from blood. Here the chain combines TRBV10-3 and TRBJ2-5; a tentative D match to TRBD2 spans 5 bases. The DNA sequence follows: TGTGCCATCAGTGAGGGACTGCAAGAGACCCAGTACTTC. This is translated as CAISEGLQETQYF.